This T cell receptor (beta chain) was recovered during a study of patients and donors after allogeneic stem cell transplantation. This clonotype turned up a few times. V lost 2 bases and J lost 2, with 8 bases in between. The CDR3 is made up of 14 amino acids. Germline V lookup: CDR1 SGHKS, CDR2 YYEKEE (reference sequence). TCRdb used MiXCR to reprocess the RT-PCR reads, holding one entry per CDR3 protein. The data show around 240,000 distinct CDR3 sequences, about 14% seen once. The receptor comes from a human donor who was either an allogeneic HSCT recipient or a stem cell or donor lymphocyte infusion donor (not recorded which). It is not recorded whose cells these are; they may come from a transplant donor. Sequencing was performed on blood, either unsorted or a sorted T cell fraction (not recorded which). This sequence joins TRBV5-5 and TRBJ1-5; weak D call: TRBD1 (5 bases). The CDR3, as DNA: TGTGCCAGCAGCTTACAGGAGGGCAATCAGCCCCAGCATTTT. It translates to CASSLQEGNQPQHF.